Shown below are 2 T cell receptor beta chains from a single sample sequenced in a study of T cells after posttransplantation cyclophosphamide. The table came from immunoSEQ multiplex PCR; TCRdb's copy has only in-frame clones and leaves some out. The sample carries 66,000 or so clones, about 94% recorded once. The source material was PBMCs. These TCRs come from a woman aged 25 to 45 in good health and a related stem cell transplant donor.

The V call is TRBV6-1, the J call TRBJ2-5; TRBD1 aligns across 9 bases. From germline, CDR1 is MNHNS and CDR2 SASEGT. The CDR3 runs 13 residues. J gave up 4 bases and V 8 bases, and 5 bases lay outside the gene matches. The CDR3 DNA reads TGTGCCAGCTACAGGGGGCTGGGAGAGACCCAGTACTTC. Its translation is CASYRGLGETQYF.

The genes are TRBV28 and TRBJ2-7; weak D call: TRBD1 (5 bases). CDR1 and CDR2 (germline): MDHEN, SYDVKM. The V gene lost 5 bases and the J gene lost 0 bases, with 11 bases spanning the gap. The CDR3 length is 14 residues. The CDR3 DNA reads TGTGCCAGCAGTCGGGCAGGGTCCTCCTACGAGCAGTACTTC. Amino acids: CASSRAGSSYEQYF.